Listed below are T cell receptor beta chains from one sample, sequenced in a study of shared clonotypes between healthy human individuals. Measured with immunoSEQ multiplex PCR; TCRdb has only the in-frame clones, and not every one. The sample consists of about 2.4 million clones, 80% to 95% of them appearing once. Sequenced material: naive CD4+ T cells from PBMCs. These receptors all come from a man younger than 35 in good health. Some clones in this sample may be carry-over from other donors' samples. Each CDR3 is given with its conserved first and last residue. Fields, in order: J gene, D gene, clone size, V gene, CDR3 protein, CDR3 DNA. D genes are given only for firm matches. Clone size is stated in some rows and not others, as once, few, many or a class when expanded.

j_call: TRBJ2-7
d_call: .
clone_size: .
v_call: TRBV27
cdr3_aa: CASSRIGWRSYEQYF
cdr3_nt: TGTGCCAGCAGCCGTATCGGTTGGCGGAGCTACGAGCAGTACTTC

j_call: TRBJ2-6
d_call: .
clone_size: .
v_call: TRBV18
cdr3_aa: CASSPPGLGANVLTF
cdr3_nt: TGTGCCAGCTCACCACCAGGGTTAGGGGCCAACGTCCTGACTTTC

j_call: TRBJ1-3
d_call: TRBD1
clone_size: .
v_call: TRBV28
cdr3_aa: CASSPRGTGISGNTIYF
cdr3_nt: TGTGCCAGCAGTCCAAGAGGGACAGGAATCTCTGGAAACACCATATATTTT

j_call: TRBJ2-5
d_call: .
clone_size: .
v_call: TRBV13
cdr3_aa: CASSSRQGGVETQYF
cdr3_nt: TGTGCCAGCAGCTCCCGACAGGGAGGGGTGGAGACCCAGTACTTC

j_call: TRBJ1-2
d_call: .
clone_size: .
v_call: TRBV6-1
cdr3_aa: CASSNGRFYGYTF
cdr3_nt: TGTGCCAGCTCTAATGGCAGATTCTATGGCTACACCTTC

j_call: TRBJ2-5
d_call: TRBD1
clone_size: .
v_call: TRBV28
cdr3_aa: CASSQRRGLGETQYF
cdr3_nt: TGTGCCAGCAGCCAACGCAGGGGGCTAGGGGAGACCCAGTACTTC

j_call: TRBJ2-7
d_call: .
clone_size: .
v_call: TRBV11-2
cdr3_aa: CASSFSRQTYEQYF
cdr3_nt: TGTGCCAGCAGCTTCTCACGACAGACCTACGAGCAGTACTTC

j_call: TRBJ2-7
d_call: TRBD2
clone_size: .
v_call: TRBV4-1
cdr3_aa: CASSRLAGANYEQYF
cdr3_nt: TGCGCCAGCAGCCGACTAGCGGGAGCCAACTACGAGCAGTACTTC

j_call: TRBJ1-2
d_call: .
clone_size: .
v_call: TRBV28
cdr3_aa: CASRETTIPSLGYTF
cdr3_nt: TGTGCCAGCAGGGAAACGACCATTCCGTCGCTTGGCTACACCTTC

j_call: TRBJ1-1
d_call: .
clone_size: .
v_call: TRBV7-2
cdr3_aa: CASSLNRVVEAFF
cdr3_nt: TGTGCCAGCAGCTTAAACAGGGTAGTTGAAGCTTTCTTT

j_call: TRBJ2-3
d_call: .
clone_size: .
v_call: TRBV5-1
cdr3_aa: CASSPVNRGTDTQYF
cdr3_nt: TGCGCCAGCAGCCCCGTCAACCGAGGCACAGATACGCAGTATTTT

j_call: TRBJ2-7
d_call: .
clone_size: .
v_call: TRBV15
cdr3_aa: CATSRTWTVYAYEQYF
cdr3_nt: TGTGCCACCAGCAGAACCTGGACAGTTTATGCCTACGAGCAGTACTTC

j_call: TRBJ2-5
d_call: .
clone_size: .
v_call: TRBV19
cdr3_aa: CASSIDRGAGETQYF
cdr3_nt: TGTGCCAGTAGTATAGACCGGGGAGCGGGAGAGACCCAGTACTTC

j_call: TRBJ2-1
d_call: TRBD2
clone_size: .
v_call: TRBV6-6
cdr3_aa: CASSWTSGRAMNEQFF
cdr3_nt: TGTGCCAGCAGTTGGACTAGCGGGAGGGCCATGAATGAGCAGTTCTTC

j_call: TRBJ2-7
d_call: TRBD2
clone_size: .
v_call: TRBV6-5
cdr3_aa: CASSRTSGSSYEQYF
cdr3_nt: TGTGCCAGCAGTAGGACTAGCGGGAGCTCCTACGAGCAGTACTTC

j_call: TRBJ2-2
d_call: .
clone_size: .
v_call: TRBV7-2
cdr3_aa: CASSLGVTAATGELFF
cdr3_nt: TGTGCCAGCAGCTTAGGGGTGACAGCCGCCACCGGGGAGCTGTTTTTT

j_call: TRBJ2-7
d_call: .
clone_size: .
v_call: TRBV7-9
cdr3_aa: CASMGDRTKDEQYF
cdr3_nt: TGTGCCAGCATGGGTGACAGGACGAAGGACGAGCAGTACTTC

j_call: TRBJ2-5
d_call: .
clone_size: .
v_call: TRBV23-1
cdr3_aa: CASSQNPGSQETQYF
cdr3_nt: TGCGCCAGCAGTCAGAACCCCGGTAGCCAAGAGACCCAGTACTTC

j_call: TRBJ2-1
d_call: TRBD2
clone_size: once
v_call: TRBV15
cdr3_aa: CATTLAGGPRNEQFF
cdr3_nt: TGTGCCACCACCTTGGCGGGAGGGCCGCGGAATGAGCAGTTCTTC

j_call: TRBJ2-2
d_call: .
clone_size: few
v_call: TRBV6-5
cdr3_aa: CASKASVNTGELFF
cdr3_nt: TGTGCCAGCAAGGCTAGCGTCAACACCGGGGAGCTGTTTTTT

j_call: TRBJ2-5
d_call: .
clone_size: .
v_call: TRBV28
cdr3_aa: CASSFPGLETQYF
cdr3_nt: TGTGCCAGCAGTTTTCCCGGGCTGGAGACCCAGTACTTC